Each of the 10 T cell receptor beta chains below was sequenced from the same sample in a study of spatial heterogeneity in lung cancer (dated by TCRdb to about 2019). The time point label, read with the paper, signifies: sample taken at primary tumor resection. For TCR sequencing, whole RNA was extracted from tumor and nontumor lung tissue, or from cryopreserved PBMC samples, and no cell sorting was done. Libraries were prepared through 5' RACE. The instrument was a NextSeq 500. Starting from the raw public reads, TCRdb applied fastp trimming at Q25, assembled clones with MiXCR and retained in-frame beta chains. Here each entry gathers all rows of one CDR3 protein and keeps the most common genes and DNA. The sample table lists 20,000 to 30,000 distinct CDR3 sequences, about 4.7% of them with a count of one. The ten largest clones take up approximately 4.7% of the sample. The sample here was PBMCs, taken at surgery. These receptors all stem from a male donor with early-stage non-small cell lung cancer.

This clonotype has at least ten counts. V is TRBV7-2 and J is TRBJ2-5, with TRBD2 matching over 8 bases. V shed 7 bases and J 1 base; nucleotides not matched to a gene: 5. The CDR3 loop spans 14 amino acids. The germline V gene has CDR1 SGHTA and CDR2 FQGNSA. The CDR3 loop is CASTAAGGQETQYF. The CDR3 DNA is TGTGCCAGCACAGCCGCGGGAGGCCAAGAGACCCAGTACTTC.

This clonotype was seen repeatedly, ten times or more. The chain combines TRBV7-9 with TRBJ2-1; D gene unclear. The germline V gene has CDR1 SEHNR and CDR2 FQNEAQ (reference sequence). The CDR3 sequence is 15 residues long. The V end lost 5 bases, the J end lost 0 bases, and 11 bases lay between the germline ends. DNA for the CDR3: TGTGCCAGCAGCCCCGACGGAAACTCCTACAATGAGCAGTTCTTC. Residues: CASSPDGNSYNEQFF.

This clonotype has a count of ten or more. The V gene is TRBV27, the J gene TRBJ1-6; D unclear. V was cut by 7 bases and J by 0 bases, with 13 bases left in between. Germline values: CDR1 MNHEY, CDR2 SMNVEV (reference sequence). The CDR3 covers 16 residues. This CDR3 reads CASMASGSSYNSPLHF. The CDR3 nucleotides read TGTGCCAGCATGGCCTCTGGGAGCTCCTATAATTCACCCCTCCACTTT.

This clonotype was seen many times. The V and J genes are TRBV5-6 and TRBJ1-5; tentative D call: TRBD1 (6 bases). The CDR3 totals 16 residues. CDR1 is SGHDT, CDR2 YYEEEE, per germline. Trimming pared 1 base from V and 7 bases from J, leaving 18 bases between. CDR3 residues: CASSLFQGFGSQPQHF. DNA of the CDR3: TGTGCCAGCAGCTTGTTCCAGGGGTTTGGTAGCCAGCCCCAGCATTTT.

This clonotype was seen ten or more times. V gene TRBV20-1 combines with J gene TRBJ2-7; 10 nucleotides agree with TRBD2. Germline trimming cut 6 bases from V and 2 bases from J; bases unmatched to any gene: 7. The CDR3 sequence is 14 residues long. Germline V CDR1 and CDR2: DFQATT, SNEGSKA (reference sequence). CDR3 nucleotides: TGCAGTGCGCAAACTAGCGGGGCTGCCTACGAGCAGTACTTC. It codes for CSAQTSGAAYEQYF.

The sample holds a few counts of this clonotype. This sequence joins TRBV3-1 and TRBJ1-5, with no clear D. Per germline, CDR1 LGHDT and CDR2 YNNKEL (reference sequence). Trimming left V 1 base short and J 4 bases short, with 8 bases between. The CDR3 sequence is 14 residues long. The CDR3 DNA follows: TGTGCCAGCAGCCAAGGCTCAGTTAATCAGCCCCAGCATTTT. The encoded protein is CASSQGSVNQPQHF.

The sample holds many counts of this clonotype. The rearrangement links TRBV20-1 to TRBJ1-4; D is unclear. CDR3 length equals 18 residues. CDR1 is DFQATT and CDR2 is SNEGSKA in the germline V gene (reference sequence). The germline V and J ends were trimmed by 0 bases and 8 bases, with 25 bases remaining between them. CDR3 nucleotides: TGCAGTGCTAGAGATCCTAGTAAGGGCCAATCGGTAGGGGAAAAACTGTTTTTT. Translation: CSARDPSKGQSVGEKLFF.

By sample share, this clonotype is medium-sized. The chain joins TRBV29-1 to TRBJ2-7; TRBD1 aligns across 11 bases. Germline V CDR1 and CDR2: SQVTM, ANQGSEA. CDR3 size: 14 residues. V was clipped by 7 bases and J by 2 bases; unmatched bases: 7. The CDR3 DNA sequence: TGCAGCGGCGGGACAGGGGGACTCCCCTACGAGCAGTACTTC. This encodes CSGGTGGLPYEQYF.

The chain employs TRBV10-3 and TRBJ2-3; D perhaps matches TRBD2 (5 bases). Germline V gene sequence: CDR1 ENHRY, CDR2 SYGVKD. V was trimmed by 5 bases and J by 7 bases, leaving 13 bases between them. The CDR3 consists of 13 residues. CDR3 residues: CAISTGERNTQYF. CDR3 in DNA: TGTGCCATCAGTACCGGGGAAAGGAATACGCAGTATTTT.

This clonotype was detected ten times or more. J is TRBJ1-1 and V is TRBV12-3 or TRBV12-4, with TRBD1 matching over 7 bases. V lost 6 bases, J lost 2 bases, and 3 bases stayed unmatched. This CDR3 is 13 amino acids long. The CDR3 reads CASRRQGNTEAFF. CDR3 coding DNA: TGTGCCAGCAGAAGACAGGGTAACACTGAAGCTTTCTTT.